This record covers a single T cell receptor beta chain. The sample is drawn from a study of blood T cell repertoires in COVID-19. The table came from immunoSEQ multiplex PCR; TCRdb's copy has only in-frame clones and leaves some out. The repertoire holds approximately 300,000 clones, with 92% as singletons. Participants were aged roughly 18 to 90 years, lived in some 23 US areas, and enrolled virtually. The CDR3 consists of 12 residues. V lost 9 bases, J lost 3 bases, and 9 bases lay in between. Per the germline V gene, CDR1 is LNHNV and CDR2 is YYDKDF (reference sequence). This receptor was identified in a woman in her 30s who had recovered from COVID-19. The chain is built from TRBV15 and TRBJ1-5, with a possible D match to TRBD1 (6 bases). Sequences were obtained from PBMCs or T cells enriched from blood (not recorded which). CDR3 region: CATGQINQPQHF. DNA of the CDR3: TGTGCCACAGGACAGATCAATCAGCCCCAGCATTTT.